The clone carrying this T cell receptor beta chain was recorded many times. The antigen is unknown. This specimen belongs to a study of glioma-infiltrating T cells. Amplification of TCR alpha and beta CDR3 regions from RNA used iRepertoire nested multiplex PCR. TCRdb reprocessed the multiplex PCR reads via MiXCR and lists one record per CDR3 protein. The sample carries around 99,000 distinct CDR3 sequences, about 25% recorded once. Study-level findings and limits: CDR3 overlap between tissue and blood was very small.

Germline CDR1 and CDR2: MGHRA and YSYEKL. The CDR3 sequence is 13 residues long. The germline V and J ends were trimmed by 1 base and 6 bases, with 10 bases remaining between them. The sequenced material came from glioma tissue, nonneoplastic brain tissue, or PBMCs (not recorded which). The chain employs TRBV4-1 and TRBJ2-7; D ambiguous. This receptor was identified in a human donor with low-grade glioma or glioblastoma, undergoing nonglioma brain surgery, or in good health (not recorded which). This CDR3 is CASSQVAPGEQYF. The CDR3 nucleotides read TGCGCCAGCAGCCAAGTGGCCCCTGGCGAGCAGTACTTC.